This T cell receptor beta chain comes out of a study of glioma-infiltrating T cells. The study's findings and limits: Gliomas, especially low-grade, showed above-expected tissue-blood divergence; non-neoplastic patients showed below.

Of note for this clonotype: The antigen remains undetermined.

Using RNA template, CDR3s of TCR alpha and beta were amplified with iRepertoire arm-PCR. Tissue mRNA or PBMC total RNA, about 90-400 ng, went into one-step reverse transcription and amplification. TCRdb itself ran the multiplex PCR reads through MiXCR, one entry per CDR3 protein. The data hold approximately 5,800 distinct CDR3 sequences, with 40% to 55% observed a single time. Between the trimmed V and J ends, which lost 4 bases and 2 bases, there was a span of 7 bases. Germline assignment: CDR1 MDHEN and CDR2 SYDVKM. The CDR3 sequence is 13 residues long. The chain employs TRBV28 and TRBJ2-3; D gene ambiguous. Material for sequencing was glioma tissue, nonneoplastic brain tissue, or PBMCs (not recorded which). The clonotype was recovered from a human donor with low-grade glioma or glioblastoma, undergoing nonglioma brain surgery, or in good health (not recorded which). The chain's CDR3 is CASSSESTDTQYF. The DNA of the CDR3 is TGTGCCAGCAGTTCCGAATCCACAGATACGCAGTATTTT.